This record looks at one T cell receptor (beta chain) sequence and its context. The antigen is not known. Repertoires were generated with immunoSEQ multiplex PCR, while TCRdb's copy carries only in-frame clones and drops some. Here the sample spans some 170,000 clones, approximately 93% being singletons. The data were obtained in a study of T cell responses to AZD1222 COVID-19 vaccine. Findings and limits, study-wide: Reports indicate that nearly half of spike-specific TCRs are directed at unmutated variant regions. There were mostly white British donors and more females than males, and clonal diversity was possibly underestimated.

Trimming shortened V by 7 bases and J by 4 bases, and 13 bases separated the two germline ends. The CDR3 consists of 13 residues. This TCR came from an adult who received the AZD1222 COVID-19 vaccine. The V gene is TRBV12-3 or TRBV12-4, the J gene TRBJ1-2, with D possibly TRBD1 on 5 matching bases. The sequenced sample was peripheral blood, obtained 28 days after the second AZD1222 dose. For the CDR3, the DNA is TGTGCCAGCACCTTCGACAGATCCTATGGCTACACCTTC. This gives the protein CASTFDRSYGYTF.